Reported below is one TCR beta chain. These data belong to a study of CD8+CD57+ T cells in acquired aplastic anemia. Turning to the study itself: An average of roughly 2.9 ug of DNA was obtained from sorted CD4+ and CD8+ cells.

Profiles of TCR beta VDJ and CDR3 were generated from a genomic DNA template. TCRdb reanalysed the reads using MiXCR and keeps one entry per CDR3 protein. Seen here are just over 200,000 distinct CDR3 sequences, approximately 65% observed once, and the top ten hold under 60%. The germline gives CDR1 KGHDR, CDR2 SFDVKD. Trimming removed 4 bases at V and 9 bases at J, with 12 bases between. The CDR3 is 13 residues long. CD8+CD57+ cell expansion had been shown by flow cytometry in patients chosen for sequencing. There was no therapy given to any patient before the blood sampling took place. The rearrangement joins TRBV24-1 to TRBJ2-1, with unresolved D. This receptor was identified in a human donor with aplastic anemia. The sequencing sample was made of sorted CD4+, CD8+, or CD8+CD57+ T cells (not recorded which) from PBMCs. This chain's CDR3 is CATSEGILGEQFF. The DNA for the CDR3 is TGTGCCACCAGTGAAGGGATCTTGGGTGAGCAGTTCTTC.